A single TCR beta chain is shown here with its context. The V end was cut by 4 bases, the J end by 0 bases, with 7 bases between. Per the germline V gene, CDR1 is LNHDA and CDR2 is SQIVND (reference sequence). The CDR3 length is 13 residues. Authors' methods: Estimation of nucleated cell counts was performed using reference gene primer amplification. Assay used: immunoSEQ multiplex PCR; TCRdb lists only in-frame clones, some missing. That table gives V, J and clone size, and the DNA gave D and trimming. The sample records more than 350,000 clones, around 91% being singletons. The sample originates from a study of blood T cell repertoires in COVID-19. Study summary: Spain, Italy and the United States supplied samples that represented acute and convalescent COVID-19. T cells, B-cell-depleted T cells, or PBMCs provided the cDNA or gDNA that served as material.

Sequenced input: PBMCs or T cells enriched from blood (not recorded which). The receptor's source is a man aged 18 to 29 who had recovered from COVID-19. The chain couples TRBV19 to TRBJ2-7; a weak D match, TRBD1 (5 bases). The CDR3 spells CASSTDSSYEQYF. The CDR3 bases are TGTGCCAGTAGTACCGACAGCTCCTACGAGCAGTACTTC.